This TCR beta chain was recovered during a study of vaccination effects on CD4 cells after COVID-19. This clone was recorded a few times. Its antigen is unknown. Antigen-specific CD4+ T cell clonotypes were called by their expansion after viral peptide-pool culture in ViraFEST. The culture ran for approximately 11 days before CD4+ T cells were isolated. Recipients of the vaccine had no prior SARS-CoV-2 infection and negative nucleocapsid antibodies. PBMC were cultured at around 2 million per well with around 10 IU/ml IL-2 and 8 to 10 ug/ml peptides. The protocol was immunoSEQ multiplex PCR, while the TCRdb copy is restricted to in-frame clones and leaves out a portion. Of 20,000 to 30,000 clones in the sample, approximately 73% were seen once. Overall study findings and caveats: Early timepoints after infection were absent, and convalescent patients were few in the study. Pronounced clonal contraction occurred in clones induced by infection and by vaccine late after vaccination. Healthy vaccinees had only 1 of 255 vaccine-induced clones cross-react with common cold coronaviruses.

The CDR3 is 12 residues long. CDR1 is SGDLS and CDR2 is YYNGEE in the germline V gene. V was pared by 4 bases and J by 7 bases, with 10 bases between. The rearrangement uses TRBV9 and TRBJ2-3; the D is unclear. This specimen was CD4+ T cells from PBMCs cultured with SARS-CoV-2 spike peptides, taken before COVID-19 vaccination. The source is a human donor who received a COVID-19 vaccine. This chain's CDR3 is CASSPRINTQYF. The CDR3 DNA follows: TGTGCCAGCAGCCCCCGGATAAATACGCAGTATTTT.